A selection of T cell receptor beta chains follows, all from one sample in a study of blood T cell repertoires in COVID-19. Assay used: immunoSEQ multiplex PCR; TCRdb lists only in-frame clones, some missing. Here the sample spans tens of thousands of clones, about nine tenths being singletons. The sequenced material came from peripheral blood. The receptors were gathered from a man at least 80 years old with acute or convalescent COVID-19. CDR3s include the opening cysteine and the closing phenylalanine or tryptophan. Fields, in order: clone size, V gene, D gene, J gene, CDR3 protein, CDR3 DNA. The D gene is left open where the match is weak. Size is stated for part of the rows, as once, few or many counts, or as a class when the clone is expanded.

abundance: once
v_gene: TRBV2
d_gene: -
j_gene: TRBJ1-5
CDR3aa: CASSRGYNSNQPQHF
CDR3nt: TGTGCCAGCAGCCGCGGTTACAATAGCAATCAGCCCCAGCATTTT

abundance: few
v_gene: TRBV13
d_gene: -
j_gene: TRBJ2-7
CDR3aa: CASTFSTATYEQYF
CDR3nt: TGTGCCAGCACCTTTTCCACAGCCACCTACGAGCAGTACTTC

abundance: -
v_gene: TRBV7-9
d_gene: -
j_gene: TRBJ2-1
CDR3aa: CASSLRRDYNEQFF
CDR3nt: TGTGCCAGCAGCCTACGACGGGACTACAATGAGCAGTTCTTC

abundance: -
v_gene: TRBV9
d_gene: TRBD2
j_gene: TRBJ2-1
CDR3aa: CASSVRLAGGGEQFF
CDR3nt: TGTGCCAGCAGCGTGCGACTAGCGGGGGGCGGGGAGCAGTTCTTC

abundance: -
v_gene: TRBV11-2
d_gene: -
j_gene: TRBJ1-5
CDR3aa: CASSLDRASNQPQHF
CDR3nt: TGTGCCAGCAGCTTAGACAGGGCCAGCAATCAGCCCCAGCATTTT

abundance: -
v_gene: TRBV7-9
d_gene: -
j_gene: TRBJ1-2
CDR3aa: CASSLGINYGYTF
CDR3nt: TGTGCCAGCAGCTTAGGTATAAACTATGGCTACACCTTC

abundance: -
v_gene: TRBV7-3
d_gene: -
j_gene: TRBJ1-2
CDR3aa: CASSLQSLIYGYTF
CDR3nt: TGTGCCAGCAGCTTACAGTCTCTGATCTATGGCTACACCTTC

abundance: -
v_gene: TRBV5-4
d_gene: TRBD1
j_gene: TRBJ1-2
CDR3aa: CASKDRNYGYTF
CDR3nt: TGTGCCAGCAAGGACAGGAACTATGGCTACACCTTC

abundance: -
v_gene: TRBV30
d_gene: TRBD1
j_gene: TRBJ2-5
CDR3aa: CAWNTGGWETQYF
CDR3nt: TGTGCCTGGAATACAGGGGGCTGGGAGACCCAGTACTTC

abundance: few
v_gene: TRBV9
d_gene: -
j_gene: TRBJ1-2
CDR3aa: CASSDPGVSADGYTF
CDR3nt: TGTGCCAGCAGCGATCCAGGGGTGAGCGCTGATGGCTACACCTTC